This is a list of T cell receptor beta chains from one sample in a study of beta chain features in type 1 diabetes. TCRdb's table, derived via immunoSEQ multiplex PCR, lists solely in-frame clones and lacks some. The sample has 450,000 or so clones, approximately 10% seen once. The sample consisted of naive CD4+ T cells from blood. Receptor source: a woman aged 18 to 35 in good health. Both conserved end residues are part of each CDR3. D genes are given only for firm matches. A clone size is listed for some rows: how often the clone was seen (once, few, many), or a class if it is expanded.

clone_size j_call v_call d_call cdr3_nt cdr3_aa
NA TRBJ2-5 TRBV7-2 NA TGTGCCAGCAGCTTATCGCCCACACAAGAGACCCAGTACTTC CASSLSPTQETQYF
NA TRBJ2-5 TRBV29-1 NA TGCAGCGTTTCGTCCGGGGAGCGTTCGGCCCAGTACTTC CSVSSGERSAQYF
NA TRBJ2-5 TRBV6-5 TRBD1 TGTGCCAGCAGTTACACAGGGGGCAGGGAGACCCAGTACTTC CASSYTGGRETQYF
NA TRBJ2-2 TRBV7-2 NA TGTGCCAGCAGAGGGGGGACGAACACCGGGGAGCTGTTTTTT CASRGGTNTGELFF
NA TRBJ2-2 TRBV14 NA TGTGCCAGCAGCCTGGCGAACACCGGGGAGCTGTTTTTT CASSLANTGELFF
NA TRBJ2-2 TRBV7-8 NA TGTGCCAGCAGCTTAGTCCTAAGGGGAACCGGCACCGGGGAGCTGTTTTTT CASSLVLRGTGTGELFF
NA TRBJ2-1 TRBV15 NA TGTGCCACCAGCATGAGGGGAGCCGGGGCGAACAATGAGCAGTTCTTC CATSMRGAGANNEQFF
NA TRBJ2-1 TRBV15 TRBD2 TGTGCCACCAGCAGAGATCCAGCGGGAGCCTCCTACAATGAGCAGTTCTTC CATSRDPAGASYNEQFF
few TRBJ2-3 TRBV2 TRBD2 TGTGCCAGCGGTCGACTAGCGGGGTACACAGATACGCAGTATTTT CASGRLAGYTDTQYF
NA TRBJ1-4 TRBV29-1 NA TGCAGCGTTGTCTCGCCAGCAACTAATGAAAAACTGTTTTTT CSVVSPATNEKLFF